This TCR beta chain was profiled in a study of T cell responses to AZD1222 COVID-19 vaccine. Points from the study as a whole: Recipients of two AZD1222 doses showed rising Spike-specific TCR breadth and depth. Baseline seropositivity characterized only six AZD1222 recipients. Clonal diversity may have been underestimated, and the donors were mostly white British, with more females than males.

Clones were read by immunoSEQ multiplex PCR, and TCRdb kept only the in-frame ones, dropping some. The table has roughly 150,000 clones, 92% seen once. As to this clone: What it recognizes is unknown. Different DNA sequences within this sample yield the same CDR3.

Germline V gives CDR1 SGHAT, CDR2 FQNNGV. CDR3 size: 15 residues. The ends were cut back, 0 bases at V and 2 bases at J, with 11 bases in the middle. The rearrangement uses TRBV11-2 and TRBJ2-7; D is uncertain. The receptor comes from an adult in good health. The sample was peripheral blood, taken on day 0 of AZD1222 vaccination. CDR3 bases: TGTGCCAGCAGCTTAGATACGGGCTTCACCTACGAGCAGTACTTC. Amino acids: CASSLDTGFTYEQYF.